Listed below are T cell receptor beta chains from one sample, sequenced in a study of type 1 regulatory T cells. TCRdb ran MiXCR on the reads and lists one entry per CDR3 protein. The repertoire holds some 89,000 distinct CDR3 sequences, roughly 30% seen once, with approximately 2.2% in the top ten. Material: CD4+ T cells, either the whole sample or a sorted fraction (not recorded which). These receptors were taken from a human donor in good health. CDR3s leave out the opening cysteine and the closing phenylalanine or tryptophan. Fields, in order: V gene, CDR3 protein.

>TRBV12-3/TRBV12-4
ASRSGTSVYEQY
>TRBV28
ASSRTTGAFETQY
>TRBV4-1
ASSQGQGADTEAF
>TRBV6-6
ASSYSGGRETQY
>TRBV5-5
ASSLGDIRYEQY
>TRBV7-3
ASSSTRTDTQY
>TRBV7-6
ASSLVVGHTGELF
>TRBV6-2/TRBV6-3
AVLRSGANVLT
>TRBV5-1
ASSLEAQGSNQPQH
>TRBV5-1
ASSLGGGPGWDEQF
>TRBV3-1
ASSPRLTGGPWETQY
>TRBV18
ASSPKSAGSGNTIY
>TRBV4-1
ASTRGPGLAGVGSYNEQF
>TRBV20-1
SARLKGTGSNQPQH
>TRBV7-8
ASSLTGSRASEQY
>TRBV6-2/TRBV6-3
ASSYPWTSGRIYNEQF
>TRBV20-1
SAILRSGADTQY
>TRBV2
ASSGGTYTDTQY
>TRBV7-2
ASSLVAGSGNTIY
>TRBV2
ASSGTVPYEQY
>TRBV10-3
AIKSSGRAESGEQY
>TRBV12-3/TRBV12-4
ASSLAQGRRAF
>TRBV15
ATSGVGGKAQRRNEQF
>TRBV11-3
ASSLRLTGYNEQF
>TRBV6-2/TRBV6-3
ASSYLLASNEQY
>TRBV7-7
ASSLPQGNEQF
>TRBV7-2
ASSLVAGVPYEQY
>TRBV18
ASSPAAETQY
>TRBV6-2/TRBV6-3
ASTPGGANTGELF
>TRBV6-2/TRBV6-3
ASSYQTANTGELF
>TRBV6-6
ASSRGTLPSNQPQH
>TRBV15
ATSKRQQNTEAF
>TRBV5-5
ASNPHPDRAVDTQY
>TRBV20-1
SATSGRAYEQY
>TRBV27
ASSPLGAGANVLT
>TRBV10-3
AISGQGRNSGANVLT
>TRBV20-1
SATVLAALTDTQY
>TRBV4-2
ASSQDSGIAGGNDEQY
>TRBV11-2
ASSLDPTGYREQY
>TRBV3-1
ASSQWTTREETQY
>TRBV24-1
ATSEPGRRDQNTGELF
>TRBV7-2
ASSWTGSGANVLT
>TRBV20-1
SASPGGPLRNEQF
>TRBV2
ASSDVASSNRTQY
>TRBV20-1
SATPPGLNNEQY
>TRBV19
ASSTYGGASSSPLH
>TRBV7-2
ASSLQGLLHSPLH
>TRBV19
ASSGTYLSNQPQH
>TRBV20-1
SAPPGGGATRNEQF
>TRBV12-3/TRBV12-4
ASSPRQGGGPQH
>TRBV20-1
SARVGLSGGSSYNEQF
>TRBV7-2
ASSLGLGAGVYEQY
>TRBV11-2
ASSLRDAEETQY
>TRBV3-1
ASSHIAGQETQY